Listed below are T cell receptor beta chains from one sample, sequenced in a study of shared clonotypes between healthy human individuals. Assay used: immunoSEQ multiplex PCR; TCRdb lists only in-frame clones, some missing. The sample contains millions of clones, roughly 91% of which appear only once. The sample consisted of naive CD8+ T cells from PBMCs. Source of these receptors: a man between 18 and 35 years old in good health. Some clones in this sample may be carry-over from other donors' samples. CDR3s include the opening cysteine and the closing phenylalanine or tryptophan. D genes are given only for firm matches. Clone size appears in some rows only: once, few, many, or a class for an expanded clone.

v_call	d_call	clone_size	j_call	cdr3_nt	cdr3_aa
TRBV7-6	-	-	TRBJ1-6	TGTGCCAGCAGGCTAACAGGGAAGACGGGCAATTCACCCCTCCACTTT	CASRLTGKTGNSPLHF
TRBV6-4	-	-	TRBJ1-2	TGTGCCAGCAGTGAGGGGGGCAGGGGCTATGGCTACACCTTC	CASSEGGRGYGYTF
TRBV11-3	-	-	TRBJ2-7	TGTGCCAGCAGCCCCCACTACGAGCAGTACTTC	CASSPHYEQYF
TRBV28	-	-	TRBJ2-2	TGTGCCAGCAGTTTTCCCCTTAGACAAACCGGGGAGCTGTTTTTT	CASSFPLRQTGELFF
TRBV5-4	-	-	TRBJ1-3	TGTGCCAGCAGCTTGGATACCACTGGAAACACCATATATTTT	CASSLDTTGNTIYF
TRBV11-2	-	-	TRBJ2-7	TGTGCCAGCAGCCTACAGGAGCGACCATACGAGCAGTACTTC	CASSLQERPYEQYF
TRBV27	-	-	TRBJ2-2	TGTGCCAGCAGTTTCGTGGGACCCGGGGAGCTGTTTTTT	CASSFVGPGELFF
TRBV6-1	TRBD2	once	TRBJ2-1	TGTGCCAGCAGTGACCTAGCGGGAGGGCCTTCGGATGAGCAGTTCTTC	CASSDLAGGPSDEQFF
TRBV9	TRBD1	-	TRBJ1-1	TGTGCCAGCAGCCCAGGGGGCTTGGGCACTGAAGCTTTCTTT	CASSPGGLGTEAFF
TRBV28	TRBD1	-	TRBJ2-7	TGTGCCAGCAGACTCCGGGACAGCTCCTACGAGCAGTACTTC	CASRLRDSSYEQYF
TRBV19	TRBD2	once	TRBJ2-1	TGTGCCAGTAGCGGGAGGGGGGTCTACAATGAGCAGTTCTTC	CASSGRGVYNEQFF
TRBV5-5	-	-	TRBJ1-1	TGTGCCAGCAGCTACCCGCTGGCCAGGCTAGCTCCAGGCACTGAAGCTTTCTTT	CASSYPLARLAPGTEAFF
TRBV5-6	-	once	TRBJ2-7	TGTGCCAGCAGCTCGGGGGTCGCCGAGCAGTACTTC	CASSSGVAEQYF
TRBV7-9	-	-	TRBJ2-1	TGTGCCAGCAGCTTAGTCTGGGACGCCCACCAGAAGCAGTTCTTC	CASSLVWDAHQKQFF
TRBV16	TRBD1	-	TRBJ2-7	TGTGCCAGCAGCCAACCCCGGGACAGGGAATATGAGCAGTACTTC	CASSQPRDREYEQYF
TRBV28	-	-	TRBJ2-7	TGTGCCAGCAGTTTGCCCGGACTCTTCTACGAGCAGTACTTC	CASSLPGLFYEQYF
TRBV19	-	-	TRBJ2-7	TGTGCCAGTAGTTTGGTGGTCGGCTACGAGCAGTACTTC	CASSLVVGYEQYF
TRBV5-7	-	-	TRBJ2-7	TGTGCCAGCAGCTTGAGACAGTCCTACGAGCAGTACTTC	CASSLRQSYEQYF
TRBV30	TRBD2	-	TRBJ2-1	TGTGCCTGGAGTACTCCGGGACTAGCGAACCCCTTGGATGAGCAGTTCTTC	CAWSTPGLANPLDEQFF
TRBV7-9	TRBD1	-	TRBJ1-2	TGTGCCAGCAGCTATCCGGGACAGGGGTTCGCAAATGGCTACACCTTC	CASSYPGQGFANGYTF
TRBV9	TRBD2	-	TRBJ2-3	TGTGCCAGCAGCGAGGGGACTAGCGGGAGATCCGATACGCAGTATTTT	CASSEGTSGRSDTQYF
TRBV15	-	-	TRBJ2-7	TGTGCCACCAGCAGAGGTCGGCGGCAGGGATACGAGCAGTACTTC	CATSRGRRQGYEQYF